The rows below give T cell receptor beta chains drawn from one sample of a study of blood T cells in healthy people across ages. MiXCR was run by TCRdb on the 5' RACE reads, yielding one entry per CDR3 protein. This table holds fewer than 900,000 distinct CDR3 sequences, roughly 50% found once. Sequencing was done on a sample of blood. These receptors were taken from an older woman in good health. Both conserved end residues are part of each CDR3. The order of the fields is V gene, clone size, D gene, J gene, CDR3 DNA, CDR3 protein. D genes are given only for firm matches. A row's size may be missing; if present it is once, few, many or a size class.

v_gene: TRBV29-1
abundance: few
d_gene: -
j_gene: TRBJ2-7
CDR3nt: TGCAGCGTCCTACCGAGGACTCGGACGGAGGGCGAGCAGTACTTC
CDR3aa: CSVLPRTRTEGEQYF

v_gene: TRBV7-3
abundance: once
d_gene: TRBD2
j_gene: TRBJ2-7
CDR3nt: TGTGCCAGCAGCCCCGGGACTAGCGGTGGGAATGAGCAGTACTTC
CDR3aa: CASSPGTSGGNEQYF

v_gene: TRBV6-2/TRBV6-3
abundance: -
d_gene: -
j_gene: TRBJ2-1
CDR3nt: TGTGCCAGCAGCCTACAGGGTTGGGGGCAGTTCTTC
CDR3aa: CASSLQGWGQFF

v_gene: TRBV7-8
abundance: few
d_gene: TRBD2
j_gene: TRBJ2-7
CDR3nt: TGTGCCAGCAGCCCGGGACTAGCGGGATACTACGAGCAGTACTTC
CDR3aa: CASSPGLAGYYEQYF

v_gene: TRBV7-2
abundance: -
d_gene: -
j_gene: TRBJ2-1
CDR3nt: TGTGCCAGCAGCGATGGCGGAAATCTCAATGAGCAGTTCTTC
CDR3aa: CASSDGGNLNEQFF

v_gene: TRBV28
abundance: few
d_gene: -
j_gene: TRBJ2-7
CDR3nt: TGTGCCAGTAGTTTAATAGCCGACAGGGGTAGGACTAGCGAAGACTACGAGCAGTACTTC
CDR3aa: CASSLIADRGRTSEDYEQYF

v_gene: TRBV12-3/TRBV12-4
abundance: few
d_gene: TRBD2
j_gene: TRBJ2-1
CDR3nt: TGTGCCAGCAGGCGAATAGCGGGAGCCCCTCGGGATGAGCAGTTCTTC
CDR3aa: CASRRIAGAPRDEQFF

v_gene: TRBV20-1
abundance: -
d_gene: -
j_gene: TRBJ2-6
CDR3nt: TGCAGTGCTAGAGATCCGGCGCGGTCTGGGGCCAACGTCCTGACTTTC
CDR3aa: CSARDPARSGANVLTF

v_gene: TRBV10-3
abundance: -
d_gene: TRBD1
j_gene: TRBJ2-1
CDR3nt: TGTGCCATCAGCCCGAAGGGGAGGGACAGGGGCGACAATGAGCAGTTCTTC
CDR3aa: CAISPKGRDRGDNEQFF

v_gene: TRBV7-9
abundance: -
d_gene: -
j_gene: TRBJ1-5
CDR3nt: TGTGCCAGCAGCTTTGACGGGGGGAATCAGCCCCAGCATTTT
CDR3aa: CASSFDGGNQPQHF

v_gene: TRBV19
abundance: few
d_gene: -
j_gene: TRBJ2-6
CDR3nt: TGTGCCAGTGGTCCCGTTCCAGGGGCCAACGTCCTGACTTTC
CDR3aa: CASGPVPGANVLTF

v_gene: TRBV7-2
abundance: -
d_gene: -
j_gene: TRBJ2-7
CDR3nt: TGTGCCAGCAGCATCACCGGGACGGAAAACTACGAGCAGTACTTC
CDR3aa: CASSITGTENYEQYF

v_gene: TRBV7-6
abundance: -
d_gene: -
j_gene: TRBJ2-5
CDR3nt: TGTGCCAGCAGCATCTCTATGGTATGGGGCTCACACAGTGAGCAGTACTTC
CDR3aa: CASSISMVWGSHSEQYF

v_gene: TRBV7-2
abundance: -
d_gene: -
j_gene: TRBJ2-5
CDR3nt: TGTGCCAGCAGCCCCCGCTGGGCTGGCACTAATGAGCAGTACTTC
CDR3aa: CASSPRWAGTNEQYF

v_gene: TRBV20-1
abundance: -
d_gene: TRBD2
j_gene: TRBJ2-5
CDR3nt: TGCAGTGCTAGAGATTTTGCGGGAGGATATCAAGAGACCCAGTACTTC
CDR3aa: CSARDFAGGYQETQYF

v_gene: TRBV24-1
abundance: few
d_gene: TRBD1
j_gene: TRBJ2-3
CDR3nt: TGTGCCACTGCGGGACAGGGTTATACAGATACGCAGTATTTT
CDR3aa: CATAGQGYTDTQYF

v_gene: TRBV10-3
abundance: -
d_gene: TRBD1
j_gene: TRBJ1-2
CDR3nt: TGTGCCAGCAGTGAACTCGGACAGGTCTATGGCTACACCTTC
CDR3aa: CASSELGQVYGYTF

v_gene: TRBV9
abundance: -
d_gene: -
j_gene: TRBJ2-5
CDR3nt: TGTGCCAGCAGCGTAGGCTTTGGGGAATGGGTTCGGGAGCAGTACTTC
CDR3aa: CASSVGFGEWVREQYF

v_gene: TRBV6-5
abundance: -
d_gene: TRBD1
j_gene: TRBJ2-7
CDR3nt: TGTGCCAGCAGTTACGGCACAGGGGGCTACTACGAGCAGTACTTC
CDR3aa: CASSYGTGGYYEQYF

v_gene: TRBV20-1
abundance: once
d_gene: TRBD2
j_gene: TRBJ2-1
CDR3nt: TGCAGTGCTAGACCTCCTAGCGGGACCTTACCCAGAGATGAGCAGTTCTTC
CDR3aa: CSARPPSGTLPRDEQFF

v_gene: TRBV28
abundance: once
d_gene: -
j_gene: TRBJ2-7
CDR3nt: TGTGCCAGCAGTTCCCCAGCGGCGCTCTACAATGAGCAGTACTTC
CDR3aa: CASSSPAALYNEQYF

v_gene: TRBV7-9
abundance: few
d_gene: TRBD1
j_gene: TRBJ2-5
CDR3nt: TGTGCCAGCAGAGATTACAGGGGAGAGCAAGAGACCCAGTACTTC
CDR3aa: CASRDYRGEQETQYF

v_gene: TRBV5-1
abundance: few
d_gene: TRBD1
j_gene: TRBJ1-6
CDR3nt: TGCGCCAGCAGCCCATACCTCGGACAGGTCAATTCACCCCTCCACTTT
CDR3aa: CASSPYLGQVNSPLHF

v_gene: TRBV7-9
abundance: -
d_gene: TRBD2
j_gene: TRBJ2-7
CDR3nt: TGTGCCAGCAGCTTTAGCGGGGTAACCTACGAGCAGTACTTC
CDR3aa: CASSFSGVTYEQYF

v_gene: TRBV7-9
abundance: -
d_gene: -
j_gene: TRBJ2-7
CDR3nt: TGTGCCAGCAGCTTAGCTTTATCCAGCGAGCAGTACTTC
CDR3aa: CASSLALSSEQYF

v_gene: TRBV7-9
abundance: few
d_gene: TRBD2
j_gene: TRBJ2-1
CDR3nt: TGTGCCAGCAGCTTGGTAGCGGGAATGGTGAATGAGCAGTTCTTC
CDR3aa: CASSLVAGMVNEQFF

v_gene: TRBV20-1
abundance: -
d_gene: TRBD2
j_gene: TRBJ2-7
CDR3nt: TGCAGTGCTGGGGCTAGCGGGACAACCGAGCAGTACTTC
CDR3aa: CSAGASGTTEQYF

v_gene: TRBV29-1
abundance: few
d_gene: -
j_gene: TRBJ1-1
CDR3nt: TGCAGCGTTGTGGGAGGTAGGGAAGCTTTCTTT
CDR3aa: CSVVGGREAFF

v_gene: TRBV15
abundance: -
d_gene: -
j_gene: TRBJ2-3
CDR3nt: TGTGCCACCAGCAGAGTGGCAGATACGCAGTATTTT
CDR3aa: CATSRVADTQYF

v_gene: TRBV6-2/TRBV6-3
abundance: few
d_gene: -
j_gene: TRBJ2-7
CDR3nt: TGTGCCAGCAGTTACCGGACAGAGATTTACGAGCAGTACTTC
CDR3aa: CASSYRTEIYEQYF

v_gene: TRBV7-2
abundance: few
d_gene: TRBD1
j_gene: TRBJ2-7
CDR3nt: TGTGCCAGCAGCTCAATCCCGGGACAGGGAAACTACGAGCAGTACTTC
CDR3aa: CASSSIPGQGNYEQYF

v_gene: TRBV11-2
abundance: -
d_gene: TRBD2
j_gene: TRBJ2-1
CDR3nt: TGTGCCAGCAGCTTAGATGGACTAGCGGATGAGCAGTTCTTC
CDR3aa: CASSLDGLADEQFF

v_gene: TRBV11-2
abundance: many
d_gene: TRBD1
j_gene: TRBJ2-1
CDR3nt: TGTGCCAGCAGCGACCCAGGGGGCGCTTCCTACAATGAGCAGTTCTTC
CDR3aa: CASSDPGGASYNEQFF

v_gene: TRBV2
abundance: once
d_gene: -
j_gene: TRBJ1-6
CDR3nt: TGTGCCAGCGGGACGGGGCTTAATTCACCCCTCCACTTT
CDR3aa: CASGTGLNSPLHF

v_gene: TRBV15
abundance: -
d_gene: -
j_gene: TRBJ2-1
CDR3nt: TGTGCCACCAGCAGGGAGGGCCGGGATGAGCAGTTCTTC
CDR3aa: CATSREGRDEQFF

v_gene: TRBV11-3
abundance: -
d_gene: TRBD2
j_gene: TRBJ2-1
CDR3nt: TGTGCCAGCAGTGGAGGCCGACTAGCGGGAGTCCCCTACAATGAGCAGTTCTTC
CDR3aa: CASSGGRLAGVPYNEQFF

v_gene: TRBV2
abundance: few
d_gene: -
j_gene: TRBJ2-7
CDR3nt: TGTGCCAGCAGGGGTCAAAGGACAGCCGGCCGGTCCTACGAGCAGTACTTC
CDR3aa: CASRGQRTAGRSYEQYF

v_gene: TRBV7-2
abundance: once
d_gene: -
j_gene: TRBJ2-7
CDR3nt: TGTGCCAGCAGCTTAGATATGACGGGGGGCCTCTACGAGCAGTACTTC
CDR3aa: CASSLDMTGGLYEQYF

v_gene: TRBV12-3/TRBV12-4
abundance: -
d_gene: -
j_gene: TRBJ2-7
CDR3nt: TGTGCCACCGGTCTCAAGATGGGGGACTCCTACGAGCAGTACTTC
CDR3aa: CATGLKMGDSYEQYF

v_gene: TRBV18
abundance: -
d_gene: -
j_gene: TRBJ2-3
CDR3nt: TGTGCCAGCGCAATAGCTCAGATGCCCTTTGGAGATACGCAGTATTTT
CDR3aa: CASAIAQMPFGDTQYF

v_gene: TRBV7-2
abundance: few
d_gene: -
j_gene: TRBJ1-4
CDR3nt: TGTGCCAGCAGCTTAGCTACGAGGGGTAATGAAAAACTGTTTTTT
CDR3aa: CASSLATRGNEKLFF

v_gene: TRBV24-1
abundance: once
d_gene: TRBD1
j_gene: TRBJ2-7
CDR3nt: TGTGCCACCAGTGATTTGCCCGGACAGGGAAAGATGTACAATGAGCAGTACTTC
CDR3aa: CATSDLPGQGKMYNEQYF

v_gene: TRBV4-3
abundance: -
d_gene: -
j_gene: TRBJ1-5
CDR3nt: TGCGCCAGCAGCCAGGAGGTGGGGGTTGTCCAGCCCCAGCATTTT
CDR3aa: CASSQEVGVVQPQHF

v_gene: TRBV18
abundance: once
d_gene: TRBD2
j_gene: TRBJ2-1
CDR3nt: TGTGCCAGCTCACCCTCCGGTGGACTAGCGGGAGGTCCGGGATACTACAATGAGCAGTTCTTC
CDR3aa: CASSPSGGLAGGPGYYNEQFF

v_gene: TRBV12-3/TRBV12-4
abundance: -
d_gene: -
j_gene: TRBJ2-5
CDR3nt: TGTGCCAGCAGTGTTTGGCCAGGAGAGACCCAGTACTTC
CDR3aa: CASSVWPGETQYF

v_gene: TRBV5-6
abundance: -
d_gene: -
j_gene: TRBJ2-3
CDR3nt: TGTGCCAGCAGCTTGGGTGCTGCTACGCAGTATTTT
CDR3aa: CASSLGAATQYF

v_gene: TRBV28
abundance: -
d_gene: -
j_gene: TRBJ1-6
CDR3nt: TGTGCCAGCAGCCTGGCTTATACAAATTCACCCCTCCACTTT
CDR3aa: CASSLAYTNSPLHF

v_gene: TRBV20-1
abundance: -
d_gene: -
j_gene: TRBJ2-5
CDR3nt: TGCAGTGCCAGGTCCCCGGATCGAGCGGATGAGCAGTACTTC
CDR3aa: CSARSPDRADEQYF

v_gene: TRBV20-1
abundance: few
d_gene: -
j_gene: TRBJ2-1
CDR3nt: TGCAGTGCAAATCAACGGGCAGTCAAGTCTACTAATGAGCAGTTCTTC
CDR3aa: CSANQRAVKSTNEQFF

v_gene: TRBV29-1
abundance: few
d_gene: -
j_gene: TRBJ2-7
CDR3nt: TGCAGCGTGGACACCTACAATGAGCAGTACTTC
CDR3aa: CSVDTYNEQYF

v_gene: TRBV29-1
abundance: -
d_gene: TRBD1
j_gene: TRBJ1-1
CDR3nt: TGCAGCGTTGCGAGGACAGGGGCGGGCACTGAAGCTTTCTTT
CDR3aa: CSVARTGAGTEAFF

v_gene: TRBV20-1
abundance: -
d_gene: -
j_gene: TRBJ2-7
CDR3nt: TGCAGTGCTAGCGCAGGGGAGGGCTACGAGCAGTACTTC
CDR3aa: CSASAGEGYEQYF

v_gene: TRBV7-6
abundance: few
d_gene: TRBD1
j_gene: TRBJ2-1
CDR3nt: TGTGCCAGCAGCCACGGGACAGGCGGGCGTGAAAATGAGCAGTTCTTC
CDR3aa: CASSHGTGGRENEQFF

v_gene: TRBV6-5
abundance: few
d_gene: TRBD1
j_gene: TRBJ1-2
CDR3nt: TGTGCCAGCAGTTCCTCAGGGGGCGGAAACTATGGCTACACCTTC
CDR3aa: CASSSSGGGNYGYTF

v_gene: TRBV14
abundance: -
d_gene: -
j_gene: TRBJ1-1
CDR3nt: TGTGCCAGCAGCCCACAGATTTCGAACACTGAAGCTTTCTTT
CDR3aa: CASSPQISNTEAFF

v_gene: TRBV7-2
abundance: -
d_gene: -
j_gene: TRBJ1-5
CDR3nt: TGTGCCAGCAGCTCCTCCCCGGGGGGCAATCAGCCCCAGCATTTT
CDR3aa: CASSSSPGGNQPQHF

v_gene: TRBV20-1
abundance: few
d_gene: TRBD1
j_gene: TRBJ2-1
CDR3nt: TGCAGTGCTAGAGATAGGCGGGCAGGGGGCCTCGATGAGCAGTTCTTC
CDR3aa: CSARDRRAGGLDEQFF